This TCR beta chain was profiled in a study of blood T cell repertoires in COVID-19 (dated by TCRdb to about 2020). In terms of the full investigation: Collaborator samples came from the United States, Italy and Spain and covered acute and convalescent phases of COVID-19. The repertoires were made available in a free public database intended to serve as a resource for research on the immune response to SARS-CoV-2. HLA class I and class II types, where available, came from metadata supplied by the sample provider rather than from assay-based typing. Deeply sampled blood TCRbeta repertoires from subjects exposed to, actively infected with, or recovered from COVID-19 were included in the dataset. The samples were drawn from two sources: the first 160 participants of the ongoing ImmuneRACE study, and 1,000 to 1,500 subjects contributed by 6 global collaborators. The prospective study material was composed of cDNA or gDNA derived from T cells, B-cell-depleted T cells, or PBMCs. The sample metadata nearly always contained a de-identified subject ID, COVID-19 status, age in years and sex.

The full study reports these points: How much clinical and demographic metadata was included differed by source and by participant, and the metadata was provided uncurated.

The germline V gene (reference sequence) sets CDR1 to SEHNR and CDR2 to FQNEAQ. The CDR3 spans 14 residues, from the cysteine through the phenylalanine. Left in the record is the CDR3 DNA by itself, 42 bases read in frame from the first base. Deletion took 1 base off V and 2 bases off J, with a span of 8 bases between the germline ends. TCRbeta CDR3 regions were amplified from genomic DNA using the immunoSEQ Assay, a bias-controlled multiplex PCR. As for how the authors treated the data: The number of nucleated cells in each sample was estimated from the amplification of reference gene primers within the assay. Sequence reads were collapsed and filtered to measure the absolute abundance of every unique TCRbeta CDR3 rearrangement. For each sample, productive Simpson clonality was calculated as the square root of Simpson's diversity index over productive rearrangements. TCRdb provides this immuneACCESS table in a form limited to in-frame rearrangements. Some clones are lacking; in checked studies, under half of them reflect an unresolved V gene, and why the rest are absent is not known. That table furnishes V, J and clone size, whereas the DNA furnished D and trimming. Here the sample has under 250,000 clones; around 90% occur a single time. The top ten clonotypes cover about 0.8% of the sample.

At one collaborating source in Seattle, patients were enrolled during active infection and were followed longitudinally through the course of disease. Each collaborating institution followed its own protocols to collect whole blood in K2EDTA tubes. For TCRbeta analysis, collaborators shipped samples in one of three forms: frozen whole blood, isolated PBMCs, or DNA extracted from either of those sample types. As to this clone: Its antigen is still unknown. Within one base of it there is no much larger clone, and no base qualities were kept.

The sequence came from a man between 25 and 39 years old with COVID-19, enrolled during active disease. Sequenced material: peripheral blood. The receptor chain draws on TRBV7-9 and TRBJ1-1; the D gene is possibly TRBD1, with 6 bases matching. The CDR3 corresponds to CASSLVDSNTEAFF. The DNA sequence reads TGTGCCAGCAGCTTAGTGGACAGTAACACTGAAGCTTTCTTT. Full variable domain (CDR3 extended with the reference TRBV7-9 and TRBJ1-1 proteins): DTGVSQNPRHKITKRGQNVTFRCDPISEHNRLYWYRQTLGQGPEFLTYFQNEAQLEKSRLLSDRFSAERPKGSFSTLEIQRTEQGDSAMYLCASSLVDSNTEAFFGQGTRLTVV.